Presented here are 27 T cell receptor beta chains from one specimen sequenced in a study of identical twins. In TCRdb, the 5' RACE reads were re-called with MiXCR into one record per CDR3 protein. The table lists hundreds of thousands of distinct CDR3 sequences, 5.5% to 8% of them singletons. This sample also appeared in a second study, on yellow fever vaccine responses in identical twins.

Sequencing input: memory (CD45RO+) T cells sorted from blood. The receptors come from a young woman in good health.

The chain links TRBV9 to TRBJ1-3; tentative D call: TRBD1 (5 bases). Deletions cut 3 bases from V and 3 bases from J, with 10 bases between. The CDR3 has 14 amino acids. CDR1 and CDR2 from the germline V gene are SGDLS and YYNGEE. CDR3 in amino acids: CASSAGGFGNTIYF. CDR3 nucleotide sequence: TGTGCCAGCAGCGCCGGGGGTTTTGGAAACACCATATATTTT.

This clonotype came up many times. The V gene is TRBV6-6, the J gene TRBJ1-1; D possibly corresponds to TRBD1 (6 bases). The CDR3 runs 13 residues. Germline-derived CDR1 and CDR2 are MNHNY and SVGAGI (reference sequence). The V and J ends lost 6 bases and 2 bases respectively, with 10 bases between them. The CDR3 protein is CASSGTPNTEAFF. CDR3 coding DNA: TGTGCCAGCAGCGGGACACCAAACACTGAAGCTTTCTTT.

This clonotype was recorded a few times. The chain joins TRBV6-1 to TRBJ1-1; D unclear. The CDR3 consists of 11 residues. Looked up from germline, CDR1 is MNHNS and CDR2 is SASEGT. V lost 8 bases and J 1 base, leaving 5 bases between the germline ends. The CDR3 protein is CASQANTEAFF. CDR3 DNA sequence: TGTGCCAGCCAGGCGAACACTGAAGCTTTCTTT.

The V and J genes are TRBV7-8 and TRBJ1-1, with a possible D match to TRBD1 (5 bases). The CDR3 contains 16 residues. CDR1 is SGHVS and CDR2 is FQNEAQ in the germline V gene. Trimming pared 5 bases from V and 0 bases from J, leaving 16 bases between. CDR3 sequence (DNA): TGTGCCAGCAGCCCAAGAGGGGCTGTCATGAACACTGAAGCTTTCTTT. Its protein product is CASSPRGAVMNTEAFF.

This clonotype was seen ten or more times. This sequence joins TRBV18 and TRBJ2-2; no clear D. Trimming took 2 bases from V and 2 from J, leaving 0 bases between them. Germline loops: CDR1 KGHSH, CDR2 LQKENI. The CDR3 has 12 residues. Here the CDR3 reads CASSPNTGELFF. The DNA of the CDR3 is TGTGCCAGCTCACCAAACACCGGGGAGCTGTTTTTT.

In its sample, this clonotype was seen many times. The J gene is TRBJ2-1, the V gene TRBV7-9; TRBD1 aligns across 7 bases. The germline V gene encodes CDR1 SEHNR and CDR2 FQNEAQ (reference sequence). CDR3 size: 16 residues. The V gene end was trimmed by 2 bases and the J gene end by 0 bases; junction bases not matched to a gene: 4. The CDR3, as DNA: TGTGCCAGCAGCTTAAGAGGGGGCAGCTCCTACAATGAGCAGTTCTTC. Translated, it gives CASSLRGGSSYNEQFF.

The V call is TRBV7-3, the J call TRBJ2-2; no clear D. The CDR3 length is 14 residues. Trimming left V 5 bases short and J 2 bases short, with 9 bases between. Germline assignment: CDR1 SGHTA and CDR2 FQGTGA. Here the CDR3 reads CASSQEPNTGELFF. In DNA, the CDR3 is TGTGCCAGCAGCCAAGAGCCCAACACCGGGGAGCTGTTTTTT.

This clonotype was seen at least ten times. V gene TRBV12-3 or TRBV12-4 combines with J gene TRBJ2-3, with D perhaps matching TRBD1 (5 bases). The CDR3 is 14 amino acids. The ends were cut back, 3 bases at V and 5 bases at J, with 12 bases in the middle. CDR3 sequence reads: CASSLGLGQDTQYF. DNA of the CDR3: TGTGCCAGCAGTTTGGGGCTGGGCCAAGATACGCAGTATTTT.

This clonotype was recorded many times. The chain couples TRBV20-1 to TRBJ2-4; no clear D. The CDR3 is 16 amino acids. CDR1 and CDR2 from the germline V gene are DFQATT and SNEGSKA (reference sequence). Trimming took off 5 bases at V and 0 bases at J, with 17 bases between the two ends. The CDR3 nucleotides are TGCAGTGCTGACCCGGGTATCGACCTAGCCAAAAACATTCAGTACTTC. It specifies CSADPGIDLAKNIQYF.

This clonotype has a handful of counts. The chain recombines TRBV20-1 with TRBJ2-7, with 8 bases lining up with TRBD2. CDR1 and CDR2 (germline): DFQATT, SNEGSKA (reference sequence). The J segment lost 2 bases and the V segment lost 3 bases, leaving 9 bases of the junction unmatched. This CDR3 region has 15 residues. CDR3 amino acids: CSASGGERPTYEQYF. The CDR3 DNA reads as TGCAGTGCTAGCGGGGGGGAGCGGCCCACCTACGAGCAGTACTTC.

This clonotype was observed a handful of times. The V gene is TRBV24-1, the J gene TRBJ2-1, with 8 positions matching TRBD2. This CDR3 has 12 residues. With V trimmed by 9 bases and J by 7 bases, 4 bases remained unmatched. The germline gives CDR1 KGHDR, CDR2 SFDVKD. The CDR3, as DNA: TGTGCCACCCAAGCGGGGGAAAATGAGCAGTTCTTC. The encoded protein is CATQAGENEQFF.

Only a few counts were recorded for this clonotype. V gene TRBV7-3 combines with J gene TRBJ2-1; 9 bases agree with TRBD2. The CDR3 covers 15 residues. V dropped 4 bases and J dropped 4; count of bases not matched to a gene: 5. CDR1 and CDR2 (germline): SGHTA, FQGTGA. The CDR3 bases are TGTGCCAGCAGCTCACCTGCGGGAGGGTACAATGAGCAGTTCTTC. Protein: CASSSPAGGYNEQFF.

This chain uses TRBV27 with TRBJ2-3; no firm D call. Germline CDR1 is MNHEY and CDR2 is SMNVEV (reference sequence). The CDR3 is made up of 14 amino acids. V shed 5 bases and J shed 6 bases, with 15 bases lying between them. CDR3 nucleotides: TGTGCCAGCAGTCCATTACAGAGAGGTGATACGCAGTATTTT. It translates to CASSPLQRGDTQYF.

The table lists this clonotype with a few counts. The J gene is TRBJ2-1, the V gene TRBV5-1, with D possibly called TRBD1 or TRBD2 (6 bases each). The CDR3 contains 15 residues. Trimming removed 0 bases from V and 4 bases from J, with 11 bases in between. CDR1 is SGHRS and CDR2 is YFSETQ in the germline V gene. CDR3 protein: CASSLGQGRYNEQFF. In DNA, the CDR3 is TGCGCCAGCAGCTTGGGTCAGGGGAGGTACAATGAGCAGTTCTTC.

In its sample, this clonotype was seen a few times. The chain combines TRBV5-1 with TRBJ2-1, with no clear D. The germline V gene has CDR1 SGHRS and CDR2 YFSETQ. V shed 3 bases and J shed 10 bases, with 14 bases lying between them. The CDR3 consists of 13 residues. DNA for the CDR3: TGCGCCAGCAGCTCCTCGGACGTATGGGAGCAGTTCTTC. This codes for CASSSSDVWEQFF.

This clonotype was counted a few times. The chain recombines TRBV27 with TRBJ1-1; possibly TRBD1 for D (6 bases). CDR1 is MNHEY and CDR2 is SMNVEV in the germline V gene (reference sequence). There are 15 residues in the CDR3. Trimming cost V 4 bases and J 8 bases, with 20 bases left between them. For the CDR3, the DNA is TGTGCCAGCAGTTCGAGACAGGCGGGGACGACCGAAGCTTTCTTT. This codes for CASSSRQAGTTEAFF.

This clonotype was recorded many times. The chain combines TRBV25-1 with TRBJ2-2; tentatively, D is TRBD1 or TRBD2 (5 bases each). The germline CDR1 and CDR2 sequences are MGHDK and SYGVNS. With 8 bases removed from V and 0 bases from J, the gap between germline ends came to 7 bases. The CDR3 has 13 residues. The DNA of the CDR3 is TGTGCCAGCGGGACGTCGAACACCGGGGAGCTGTTTTTT. Its protein is CASGTSNTGELFF.

This clonotype was recorded a few times. V and J are TRBV5-1 and TRBJ1-2, with D maybe TRBD1 (6 bases). The V gene's germline CDR1 is SGHRS and CDR2 YFSETQ. CDR3 length equals 15 residues. Trimming removed 4 bases from V and 1 base from J, with 14 bases in between. CDR3 protein: CASSNRDTGNYGYTF. In DNA form, the CDR3 reads TGCGCCAGCAGCAACCGGGACACCGGTAACTATGGCTACACCTTC.

This clonotype has at least ten counts. The V call is TRBV12-3 or TRBV12-4, the J call TRBJ2-1, with 7 bases fitting TRBD2. J gave up 2 bases and V 8 bases, and 9 bases lay outside the gene matches. The CDR3 is 15 amino acids. CDR3 nucleotides: TGTGCCAGCCTAAGGGGAGGGAACCCCTACAATGAGCAGTTCTTC. It specifies CASLRGGNPYNEQFF.

This clonotype was recorded at least ten times. The rearrangement uses TRBV20-1 and TRBJ1-5, with D possibly matching TRBD1 (5 bases). V lost 0 bases and J 4 bases, leaving 16 bases between the germline ends. Germline V CDR1 and CDR2: DFQATT, SNEGSKA (reference sequence). The CDR3 length is 16 residues. The CDR3 DNA reads TGCAGTGCTAGAGATTGGTCGGGGGGTCAGAATCAGCCCCAGCATTTT. Its protein is CSARDWSGGQNQPQHF.

The chain recombines TRBV3-1 with TRBJ1-5, with D perhaps TRBD1 (5 bases). The CDR3 loop spans 15 amino acids. Trimming removed 4 bases at V and 1 base at J, with 11 bases between. Germline V CDR1 and CDR2: LGHDT, YNNKEL (reference sequence). The CDR3, as DNA: TGTGCCAGCAGCCCGCAAAAGGGGAGCAATCAGCCCCAGCATTTT. Its translation is CASSPQKGSNQPQHF.

This clonotype has more than one count but fewer than ten. V usage is TRBV3-1 and J usage is TRBJ2-1, with 13 bases that match TRBD2. This CDR3 comprises 16 residues. The germline V gene encodes CDR1 LGHDT and CDR2 YNNKEL (reference sequence). Trimming at V came to 4 bases and at J to 9 bases, leaving 9 bases not matched to a gene. CDR3 sequence: CASSRLAGGLRREQFF. CDR3 nucleotides: TGTGCCAGCAGCCGACTAGCGGGGGGACTTAGACGTGAGCAGTTCTTC.

This clonotype has only a few counts. The rearrangement uses TRBV6-1 and TRBJ2-4; 9 bases match TRBD1. CDR1 and CDR2 from the germline V gene are MNHNS and SASEGT. The CDR3 loop spans 13 amino acids. With V trimmed by 6 bases and J by 7 bases, 4 bases remained unmatched. DNA for the CDR3: TGTGCCAGCAGACCCGGGACAGGGAACATTCAGTACTTC. Its translation: CASRPGTGNIQYF.

There are a few counts of this clonotype. An end of the junction does not agree with germline; a read error may underlie this. V and J are TRBV20-1 and TRBJ2-7; TRBD2 aligns across 10 bases. The CDR3 totals 16 residues. In germline, CDR1 is DFQATT, CDR2 SNEGSKA (reference sequence). The CDR3, as DNA: TGCTGTGCTAGAGATCTACTAGCGGGAACCGCAGGGGAGCAGTACTTC. This translates into CCARDLLAGTAGEQYF.

This clonotype was seen a handful of times. The chain combines TRBV10-3 with TRBJ1-6; the match to TRBD1 covers 7 bases. Germline CDR1 reads ENHRY; CDR2 reads SYGVKD. The junction had 4 bases not matched to a gene; V was cut back by 2 bases and J by 6 bases. The CDR3 is 15 amino acids. CDR3 DNA sequence: TGTGCCATCAGTGAGGGGACAGACAGTAATTCACCCCTCCACTTT. Protein sequence: CAISEGTDSNSPLHF.

This clonotype appeared many times. The chain carries TRBV2 and TRBJ1-5; TRBD1 is a possible D gene (6 bases). This CDR3 comprises 12 residues. Between the trimmed V and J ends, which lost 7 bases and 7 bases, there was a span of 11 bases. From germline, CDR1 is SNHLY and CDR2 FYNNEI. In DNA, the CDR3 is TGTGCCAGCAACCCAGGGGAACAGCCCCAGCATTTT. Translation: CASNPGEQPQHF.

This clonotype has ten or more counts. The CDR3 nucleotides are TGTGCCAGCAGCTTAGCGGGAGGGACGAACACCGGGGAGCTGTTTTTT. The encoded protein is CASSLAGGTNTGELFF. The chain employs TRBV7-7 and TRBJ2-2; 7 bases map to TRBD2. This CDR3 is built from 16 residues. The J segment lost 0 bases and the V segment lost 0 bases, leaving 1 base of the junction unmatched. Per germline, CDR1 SSHAT and CDR2 FNYEAQ (reference sequence).